These T cell receptor beta chains were read from a single sample in a study of CD8 T cells in Susac syndrome. TCRdb recomputed calls from the immunoSEQ multiplex PCR reads with MiXCR, one row per CDR3 protein. This repertoire shows 150,000 to 200,000 distinct CDR3 sequences, 90% to 95% found once; its top ten account for over 0.12%. Material: CD4+ T cells from PBMCs. The receptors here all came from a human donor in good health. CDR3s include the opening cysteine and the closing phenylalanine or tryptophan. A D gene is named only where the DNA matches it firmly. Only part of the rows carry a size: once, few, many, or a class if the clone is expanded.

D gene	J gene	V gene	clone size	CDR3 protein	CDR3 DNA
TRBD1	TRBJ2-1	TRBV20-1	.	CSARDPQGANEQFF	TGCAGTGCTAGAGACCCCCAGGGGGCAAATGAGCAGTTCTTC
.	TRBJ2-7	TRBV5-4	.	CASSMDSPYEQYF	TGTGCCAGCAGCATGGACAGTCCGTACGAGCAGTACTTC
.	TRBJ1-2	TRBV30	.	CAWSVGQLPNYGYTF	TGTGCCTGGAGTGTAGGCCAGCTGCCTAACTATGGCTACACCTTC
.	TRBJ2-1	TRBV14	.	CASSQGTQGLRVF	TGTGCCAGCAGCCAGGGTACACAGGGCCTCCGGGTCTTC
TRBD2	TRBJ2-5	TRBV15	.	CATSRGTSAETQYF	TGTGCCACCAGCAGAGGAACTAGCGCAGAGACCCAGTACTTC
.	TRBJ1-2	TRBV4-3	.	CASSQDRGSSGYTF	TGCGCCAGCAGCCAAGATCGGGGCAGCAGTGGCTACACCTTC
TRBD1	TRBJ2-1	TRBV29-1	.	CSVEDPRQGSYNEQFF	TGCAGCGTTGAAGACCCCCGACAGGGCTCCTACAATGAGCAGTTCTTC
.	TRBJ1-6	TRBV2	.	CASSESRINSPLHF	TGTGCCAGCAGTGAATCACGGATCAATTCACCCCTCCACTTT
.	TRBJ2-3	TRBV4-3	.	CASSQDLATDTQYF	TGCGCCAGCAGCCAAGATTTAGCGACAGATACGCAGTATTTT
.	TRBJ1-5	TRBV20-1	once	CSARGQMNQPQHF	TGCAGTGCTAGAGGGCAAATGAATCAGCCCCAGCATTTT